The text below deals with one TCR beta chain. Antigen specificity is unknown. For the second PCR, which ran for roughly 6 to 11 cycles, a sample-barcoded 5' primer and a J-beta primer mix were used. Each cDNA molecule carried a tag from a template-switch adaptor that contained 12 random nucleotides. CDR3-containing paired-end reads numbered at least 2.5 million in each sample. TCRdb used MiXCR to reprocess the 5' RACE reads, holding one entry per CDR3 protein. Counted here are roughly 700,000 distinct CDR3 sequences, about 30% occurring once; the ten biggest clones make up approximately 15%. The data derive from a study of blood T cells in healthy people across ages. Study-level points and caveats: The recorded TCR beta diversity per million T cells decreased in a roughly linear manner with age.

Each donor's blood draw was 8.5 to 10 milliliters of peripheral blood. Germline V gives CDR1 LGHDT, CDR2 YNNKEL (reference sequence). CDR3 length equals 13 residues. Trimming pared 2 bases from V and 7 bases from J, leaving 12 bases between. The rearrangement joins TRBV3-1 to TRBJ2-7; the D is unclear. Sequenced sample: blood. This TCR was sampled from a woman older than 75 in good health. CDR3 residues: CASSQSRLGEQYF. DNA for the CDR3: TGTGCCAGCAGCCAATCCCGGTTAGGAGAGCAGTACTTC.